These 6 T cell receptor beta chains originate from one sample sequenced in a study of identical twins. TCRdb ran MiXCR on the 5' RACE reads and lists one entry per CDR3 protein. Of under 450,000 distinct CDR3 sequences in the sample, approximately 17% were seen once. Sequencing was done on a sample of naive T cells sorted from blood. The receptor source for this set is a man aged 50 or older in good health.

This clonotype was counted only a few times. The chain has TRBV6-1 and TRBJ2-7; 7 positions match TRBD1. The CDR3 sequence is 15 residues long. Germline CDR1 MNHNS, CDR2 SASEGT. The junction had 10 bases not matched to a gene; V was cut back by 4 bases and J by 4 bases. Written as DNA, the CDR3 is TGTGCCAGCAGTGCATCAGGGCTCAGGGGGTACGAGCAGTACTTC. This codes for CASSASGLRGYEQYF.

V gene TRBV24-1 combines with J gene TRBJ2-7; 7 nucleotides agree with TRBD1. The CDR3 spans 14 residues. After removal of 6 bases from V and 2 bases from J, the junction contained 6 bases not matched to a gene. Per the germline V gene, CDR1 is KGHDR and CDR2 is SFDVKD. In DNA form, the CDR3 reads TGTGCCACCAGTACCACAGGGGACCCCTACGAGCAGTACTTC. Amino acids: CATSTTGDPYEQYF.

This clonotype was observed many times. The chain couples TRBV6-5 to TRBJ2-7; D unresolved. Trimming cost V 0 bases and J 1 base, with 10 bases left between them. The germline V gene has CDR1 MNHEY and CDR2 SVGAGI. This CDR3 comprises 15 residues. The CDR3 DNA reads as TGTGCCAGCAGTTACTCGCCAGCGCCTTCCTACGAGCAGTACTTC. This codes for CASSYSPAPSYEQYF.

This clonotype was seen ten or more times. The CDR3 DNA reads TGTGCCATCAGTGAACCCGGGACAGGGGCTTCTGGCTACACCTTC. It yields the protein CAISEPGTGASGYTF. The rearrangement joins TRBV10-3 to TRBJ1-2; 10 bases agree with TRBD1. J was trimmed by 7 bases and V by 3 bases; bases with no gene match: 8. CDR1 is ENHRY and CDR2 is SYGVKD in the germline V gene. This CDR3 comprises 15 residues.

Many counts were recorded for this clonotype. One end of the junction does not line up with germline, which may come from a read error. The rearrangement joins TRBV7-7 to TRBJ2-1; TRBD2 agrees at 9 bases. The length of the CDR3 is 16 residues. Germline V gene data show CDR1 as SSHAT and CDR2 as FNYEAQ (reference sequence). The CDR3 here is CASSLDASGNYNEQFF. CDR3 DNA: TGTGCTAGCAGCTTAGATGCTAGCGGGAATTACAATGAGCAGTTCTTC. Combining the CDR3 with reference TRBV7-7 and TRBJ2-1 gives the whole variable domain GAGVSQSPRYKVTKRGQDVTLRCDPISSHATLYWYQQALGQGPEFLTYFNYEAQPDKSGLPSDRFSAERPEGSISTLTIQRTEQRDSAMYRCASSLDASGNYNEQFFGPGTRLTVL.

The V gene is TRBV10-3, the J gene TRBJ2-7; 10 bases agree with TRBD1. CDR3 length equals 15 residues. Germline V CDR1 and CDR2: ENHRY, SYGVKD. V lost 3 bases and J lost 3; bases outside the gene matches: 5. Written as DNA, the CDR3 is TGTGCCATCAGTGACCCGGGACAGGGGAACTACGAGCAGTACTTC. Translated, it gives CAISDPGQGNYEQYF.